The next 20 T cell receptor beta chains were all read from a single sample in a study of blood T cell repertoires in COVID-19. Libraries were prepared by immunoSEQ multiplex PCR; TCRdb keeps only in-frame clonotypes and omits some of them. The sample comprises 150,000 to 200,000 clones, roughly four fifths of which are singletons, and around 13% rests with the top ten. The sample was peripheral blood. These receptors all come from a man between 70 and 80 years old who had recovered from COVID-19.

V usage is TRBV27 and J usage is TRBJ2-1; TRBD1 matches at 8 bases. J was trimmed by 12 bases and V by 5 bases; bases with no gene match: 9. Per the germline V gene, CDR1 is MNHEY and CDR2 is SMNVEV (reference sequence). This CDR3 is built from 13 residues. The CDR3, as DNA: TGTGCCAGCAGTACTGGGGACAGGTTATGGCAGTTCTTC. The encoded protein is CASSTGDRLWQFF.

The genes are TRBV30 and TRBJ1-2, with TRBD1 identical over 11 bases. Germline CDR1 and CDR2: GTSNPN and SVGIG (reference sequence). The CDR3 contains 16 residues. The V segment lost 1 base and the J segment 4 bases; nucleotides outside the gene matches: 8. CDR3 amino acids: CAWSGSGTGGGYGYTF. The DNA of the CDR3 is TGTGCCTGGAGTGGCTCCGGGACAGGGGGAGGCTATGGCTACACCTTC.

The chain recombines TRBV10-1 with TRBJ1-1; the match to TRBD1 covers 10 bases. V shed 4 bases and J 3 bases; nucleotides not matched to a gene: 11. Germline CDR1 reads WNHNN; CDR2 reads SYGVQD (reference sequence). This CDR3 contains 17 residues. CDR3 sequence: CASSGPGTGAGYTEAFF. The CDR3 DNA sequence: TGCGCCAGCAGTGGACCCGGGACAGGGGCTGGGTACACTGAAGCTTTCTTT.

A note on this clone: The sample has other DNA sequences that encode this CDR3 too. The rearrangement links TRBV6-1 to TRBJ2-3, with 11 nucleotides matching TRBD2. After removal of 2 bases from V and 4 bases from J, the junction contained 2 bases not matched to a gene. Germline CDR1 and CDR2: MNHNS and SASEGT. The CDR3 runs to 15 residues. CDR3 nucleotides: TGTGCCAGCAGTGAACTAGCGGGAGGCCCAGATACGCAGTATTTT. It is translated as CASSELAGGPDTQYF.

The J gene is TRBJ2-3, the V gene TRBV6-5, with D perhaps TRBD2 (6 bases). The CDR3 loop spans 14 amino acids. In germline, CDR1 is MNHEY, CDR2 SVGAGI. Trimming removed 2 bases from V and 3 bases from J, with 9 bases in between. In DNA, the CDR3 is TGTGCCAGCAGTTACGGAGGGCCAACAGATACGCAGTATTTT. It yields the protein CASSYGGPTDTQYF.

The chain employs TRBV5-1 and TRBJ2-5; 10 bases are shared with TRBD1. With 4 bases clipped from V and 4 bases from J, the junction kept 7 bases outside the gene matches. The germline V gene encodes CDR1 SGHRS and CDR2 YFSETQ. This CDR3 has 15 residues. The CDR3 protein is CASSATGGSGETQYF. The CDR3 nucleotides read TGCGCCAGCAGCGCGACAGGGGGCTCGGGAGAGACCCAGTACTTC.

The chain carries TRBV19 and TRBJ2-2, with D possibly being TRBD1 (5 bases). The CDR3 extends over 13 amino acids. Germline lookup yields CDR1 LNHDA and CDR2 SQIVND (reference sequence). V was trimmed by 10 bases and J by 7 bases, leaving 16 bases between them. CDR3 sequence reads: CATNQGWSGELFF. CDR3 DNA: TGTGCCACTAACCAGGGCTGGAGCGGGGAGCTGTTTTTT. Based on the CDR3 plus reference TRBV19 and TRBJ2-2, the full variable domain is DGGITQSPKYLFRKEGQNVTLSCEQNLNHDAMYWYRQDPGQGLRLIYYSQIVNDFQKGDIAEGYSVSREKKESFPLTVTSAQKNPTAFYLCATNQGWSGELFFGEGSRLTVL.

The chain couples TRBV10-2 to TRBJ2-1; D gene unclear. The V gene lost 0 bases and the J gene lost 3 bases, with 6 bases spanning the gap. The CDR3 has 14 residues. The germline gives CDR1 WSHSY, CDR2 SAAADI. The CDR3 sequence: CASSESPYYNEQFF. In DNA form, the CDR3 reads TGCGCCAGCAGTGAGTCGCCCTACTACAATGAGCAGTTCTTC.

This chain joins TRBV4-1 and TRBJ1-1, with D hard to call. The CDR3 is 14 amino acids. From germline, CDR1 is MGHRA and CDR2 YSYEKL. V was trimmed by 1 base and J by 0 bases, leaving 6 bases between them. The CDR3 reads CASSQGQMNTEAFF. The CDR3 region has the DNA TGCGCCAGCAGCCAAGGGCAAATGAACACTGAAGCTTTCTTT.

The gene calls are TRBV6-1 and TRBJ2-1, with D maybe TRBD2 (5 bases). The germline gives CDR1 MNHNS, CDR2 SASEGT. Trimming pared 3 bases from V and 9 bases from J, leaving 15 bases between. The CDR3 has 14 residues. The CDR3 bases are TGTGCCAGCAGTGACGCCCCAATGGAGGTTGAGCAGTTCTTC. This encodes CASSDAPMEVEQFF.

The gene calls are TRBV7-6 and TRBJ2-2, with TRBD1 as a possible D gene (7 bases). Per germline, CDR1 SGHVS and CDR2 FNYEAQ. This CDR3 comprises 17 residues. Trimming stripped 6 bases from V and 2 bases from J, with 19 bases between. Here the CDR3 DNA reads TGTGCCAGCAGTACGTGGAGGGGGCGAAATAACACCGGGGAGCTGTTTTTT. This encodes CASSTWRGRNNTGELFF.

In DNA, the CDR3 is TGTGCCACCAGCAGAGATAAGGGGTTAGGAGCGCCGAGCTCCTACAATGAGCAGTTCTTC. It translates to CATSRDKGLGAPSSYNEQFF. J is TRBJ2-1 and V is TRBV15; tentative D call: TRBD1 (5 bases). V lost 0 bases to trimming and J lost 0 bases, with 21 bases between them. CDR3 length equals 20 residues. CDR1 is LNHNV and CDR2 is YYDKDF in the germline V gene (reference sequence).

DNA for the CDR3: TGTGCCAGTAGCCTAAGAGAGAACACTGAAGCTTTCTTT. It codes for CASSLRENTEAFF. The chain links TRBV19 to TRBJ1-1; D unresolved. CDR1 LNHDA and CDR2 SQIVND come from the germline V gene (reference sequence). V was clipped by 6 bases and J by 1 base, with 9 bases between them. The CDR3 runs to 13 residues.

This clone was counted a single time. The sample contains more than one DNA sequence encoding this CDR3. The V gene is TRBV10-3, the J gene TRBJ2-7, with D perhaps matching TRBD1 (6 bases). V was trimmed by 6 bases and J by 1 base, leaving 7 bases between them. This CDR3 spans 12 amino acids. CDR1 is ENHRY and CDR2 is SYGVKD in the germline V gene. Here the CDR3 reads CAIRDSSYEQYF. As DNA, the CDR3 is TGTGCCATCAGGGACAGTTCCTACGAGCAGTACTTC.

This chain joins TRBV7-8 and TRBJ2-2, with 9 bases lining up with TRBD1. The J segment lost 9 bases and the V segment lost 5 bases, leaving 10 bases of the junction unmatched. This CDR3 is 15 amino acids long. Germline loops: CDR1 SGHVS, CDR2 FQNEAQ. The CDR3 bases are TGTGCCAGCAGCCCCAACCTTGGGACAGGGCGGGAGCTGTTTTTT. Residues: CASSPNLGTGRELFF.

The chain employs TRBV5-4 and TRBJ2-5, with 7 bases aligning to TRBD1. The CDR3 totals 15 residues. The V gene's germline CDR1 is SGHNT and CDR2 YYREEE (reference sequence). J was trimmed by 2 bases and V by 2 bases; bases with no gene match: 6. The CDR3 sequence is CASSLRLGQQETQYF. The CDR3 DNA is TGTGCCAGCAGCTTACGTTTGGGACAGCAAGAGACCCAGTACTTC.

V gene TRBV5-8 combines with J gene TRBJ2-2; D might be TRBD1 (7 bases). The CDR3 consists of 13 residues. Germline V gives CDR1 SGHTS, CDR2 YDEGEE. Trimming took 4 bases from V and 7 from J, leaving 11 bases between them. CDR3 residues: CASSRQGGGELFF. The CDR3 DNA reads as TGTGCCAGCAGCCGACAGGGAGGCGGGGAGCTGTTTTTT.

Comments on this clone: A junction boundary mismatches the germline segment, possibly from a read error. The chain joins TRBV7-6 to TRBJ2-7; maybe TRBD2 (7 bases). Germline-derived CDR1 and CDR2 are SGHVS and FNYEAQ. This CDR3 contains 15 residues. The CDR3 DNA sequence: TGTGCCAGCAGTTTAGAGGGGGGGGCCTCCTACGAGCAGTACTTC. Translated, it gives CASSLEGGASYEQYF.

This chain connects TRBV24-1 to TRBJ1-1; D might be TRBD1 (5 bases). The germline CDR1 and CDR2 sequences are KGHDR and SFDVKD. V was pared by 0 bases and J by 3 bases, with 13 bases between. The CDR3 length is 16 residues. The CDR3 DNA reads TGTGCCACCAGTGATTTGTTTCGGGGGGACGACACTGAAGCTTTCTTT. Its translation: CATSDLFRGDDTEAFF.

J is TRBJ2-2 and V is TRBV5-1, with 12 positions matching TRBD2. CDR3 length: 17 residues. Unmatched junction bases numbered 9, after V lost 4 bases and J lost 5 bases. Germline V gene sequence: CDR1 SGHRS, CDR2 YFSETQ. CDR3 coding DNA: TGCGCCAGCAGCCCGACTAGCGGGAGTCTGGTTACCGGGGAGCTGTTTTTT. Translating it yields CASSPTSGSLVTGELFF.